The source of this TCR beta chain is a study of control samples from healthy donors and cancer patients. The assay was immunoSEQ multiplex PCR, and TCRdb's table has in-frame clones only and misses some. The sample records over 150,000 clones, 91% being singletons. The CDR3 spans 14 residues. Per germline, CDR1 LGHDT and CDR2 YNNKEL (reference sequence). Trimming left V 0 bases short and J 2 bases short, with 8 bases between. This clone was counted a single time. The sequenced sample consisted of blood. The rearrangement joins TRBV3-1 (or the pseudogene TRBV3-2) to TRBJ2-7; D remains unclear. This receptor was obtained from a woman in her 40s in good health. The DNA for the CDR3 is TGTGCCAGCAGCCAAGATGTGGCAGCCTACGAGCAGTACTTC. Translated: CASSQDVAAYEQYF.